These 30 T cell receptor beta chains originate from one sample sequenced in a study of blood T cell repertoires in COVID-19. Sequencing was performed with immunoSEQ multiplex PCR; in TCRdb, only in-frame clones are kept and a portion is missing. This table has about 280,000 clones, approximately 91% appearing once. The source material was peripheral blood. The receptor source for this set is a woman aged 30 to 39 with COVID-19, enrolled during active disease.

J is TRBJ2-7 and V is TRBV24-1; no reliable D call. Germline V gives CDR1 KGHDR, CDR2 SFDVKD. This CDR3 region has 11 residues. Trimming shortened V by 3 bases and J by 4 bases, and 3 bases separated the two germline ends. CDR3 DNA: TGTGCCACCAGTGATCTTTACGAGCAGTACTTC. Encoded protein: CATSDLYEQYF.

The chain links TRBV18 to TRBJ2-5; a possible D gene is TRBD1 (6 bases). Trimming shortened V by 3 bases and J by 1 base, and 9 bases separated the two germline ends. The CDR3 is made up of 14 amino acids. The germline V gene has CDR1 KGHSH and CDR2 LQKENI. This CDR3 is CASSPGTPQETQYF. In nucleotides, the CDR3 is TGTGCCAGCTCACCCGGGACACCCCAAGAGACCCAGTACTTC. The complete variable domain, with remaining parts taken from reference TRBV18 and TRBJ2-5, reads NAGVMQNPRHLVRRRGQEARLRCSPMKGHSHVYWYRQLPEEGLKFMVYLQKENIIDESGMPKERFSAEFPKEGPSILRIQQVVRGDSAAYFCASSPGTPQETQYFGPGTRLLVL.

A note on this clone: One end of the junction does not line up with germline, which may come from a read error. The chain couples TRBV7-7 to TRBJ2-5; 10 nucleotides line up with TRBD2. Germline values: CDR1 SSHAT, CDR2 FNYEAQ (reference sequence). The CDR3 has 19 amino acids. The CDR3 reads CASSLSHPSSGSPQETQYF. In DNA form, the CDR3 reads TGTGCTAGCAGCCTTTCCCACCCCTCTAGCGGGAGCCCCCAAGAGACCCAGTACTTC.

The CDR3 region has the DNA TGCGCCAGCAGCCATCCCCCCGGGACAAGTAACACCGGGGAGCTGTTTTTT. Amino acid sequence: CASSHPPGTSNTGELFF. V is TRBV4-1 and J is TRBJ2-2, with TRBD1 as a possible D gene (6 bases). Per the germline V gene, CDR1 is MGHRA and CDR2 is YSYEKL. The ends were cut back, 3 bases at V and 2 bases at J, with 16 bases in the middle. CDR3 length: 17 amino acids.

The V call is TRBV6-5, the J call TRBJ1-5, with 7 bases fitting TRBD1. The V segment lost 6 bases and the J segment 3 bases; nucleotides outside the gene matches: 8. CDR1 and CDR2 from the germline V gene are MNHEY and SVGAGI. The CDR3 is made up of 15 amino acids. CDR3 loop: CASSHYRGINQPQHF. The CDR3 DNA is TGTGCCAGCAGCCACTACAGGGGAATCAATCAGCCCCAGCATTTT.

The chain is built from TRBV6-5 and TRBJ2-7; possibly TRBD2 for D (6 bases). The ends were cut back, 0 bases at V and 6 bases at J, with 9 bases in the middle. In germline, CDR1 is MNHEY, CDR2 SVGAGI. The length of the CDR3 is 13 residues. CDR3 in DNA: TGTGCCAGCAGTTACTCGGAGGGTTCCGAGCAGTACTTC. Translation: CASSYSEGSEQYF.

The V call is TRBV9, the J call TRBJ2-1; tentative D call: TRBD1 (6 bases). This CDR3 is 16 amino acids long. The V end lost 1 base, the J end lost 9 bases, and 20 bases lay between the germline ends. Per the germline V gene, CDR1 is SGDLS and CDR2 is YYNGEE. Here the CDR3 reads CASSVYRDMSFGEQFF. The CDR3 DNA sequence: TGTGCCAGCAGCGTATATCGGGACATGAGTTTCGGTGAGCAGTTCTTC.

The chain employs TRBV7-2 and TRBJ1-2, with 10 bases that match TRBD1. Per the germline V gene, CDR1 is SGHTA and CDR2 is FQGNSA. The CDR3 is made up of 14 amino acids. The V segment lost 1 base and the J segment 7 bases; nucleotides outside the gene matches: 3. CDR3 region: CASSLGQGASGYTF. CDR3 coding DNA: TGTGCCAGCAGCTTAGGACAGGGGGCGAGTGGCTACACCTTC.

This clone was observed once. CDR3 amino acids: CATSARVGQPQHF. CDR3 coding DNA: TGTGCCACCAGTGCCAGGGTCGGTCAGCCCCAGCATTTT. The V and J genes are TRBV24-1 and TRBJ1-5, with a tentative D call TRBD1 (5 bases). V lost 5 bases and J lost 6, with 10 bases in between. The CDR3 extends over 13 amino acids. CDR1 KGHDR and CDR2 SFDVKD come from the germline V gene.

This chain connects TRBV28 to TRBJ1-6, with D tentatively TRBD1 (5 bases). CDR1 and CDR2 from the germline V gene are MDHEN and SYDVKM. This CDR3 is built from 13 residues. The V and J ends lost 7 bases and 9 bases respectively, with 13 bases between them. CDR3 nucleotide sequence: TGTGCCAGCAATGGGGCGCAGATTTCACCCCTCCACTTT. Translated, it gives CASNGAQISPLHF.

The V gene is TRBV10-3, the J gene TRBJ1-2; D is uncertain. Germline assignment: CDR1 ENHRY and CDR2 SYGVKD. The V and J ends lost 3 bases and 8 bases respectively, with 10 bases between them. This CDR3 comprises 12 residues. The DNA for the CDR3 is TGTGCCATCAGTGATAGCCAGTCGGGCTACACCTTC. Translated: CAISDSQSGYTF.

V gene TRBV7-2 combines with J gene TRBJ2-1, with D possibly being TRBD1 (6 bases). Trimming shortened V by 1 base and J by 6 bases, and 7 bases separated the two germline ends. This CDR3 is 13 amino acids long. Per the germline V gene, CDR1 is SGHTA and CDR2 is FQGNSA. The CDR3 region is CASSLGGLNEQFF. Here the CDR3 DNA reads TGTGCCAGCAGCTTAGGGGGGCTCAATGAGCAGTTCTTC.

The chain uses TRBV29-1 and TRBJ1-2; D perhaps matches TRBD1 (6 bases). This CDR3 comprises 13 residues. Germline CDR1 reads SQVTM; CDR2 reads ANQGSEA. V lost 3 bases and J 7 bases, leaving 15 bases between the germline ends. The CDR3, as DNA: TGCAGCGTTGATACGGGGGGCGCAGGTGGCTACACCTTC. The encoded protein is CSVDTGGAGGYTF.

The rearrangement links TRBV5-1 to TRBJ2-1; 7 bases map to TRBD1. This CDR3 has 14 residues. The ends lost 5 bases at V and 5 bases at J; junction bases unmatched: 7. Germline V CDR1 and CDR2: SGHRS, YFSETQ. CDR3 in DNA: TGCGCCAGCAGTAGGGGACAGAGTAACAATGAGCAGTTCTTC. As protein: CASSRGQSNNEQFF.

V and J are TRBV30 and TRBJ2-3, with 7 bases lining up with TRBD1. The J segment lost 2 bases and the V segment lost 8 bases, leaving 7 bases of the junction unmatched. Germline CDR1 reads GTSNPN; CDR2 reads SVGIG (reference sequence). CDR3 size: 13 residues. This chain's CDR3 is CAADRVDTDTQYF. The CDR3 region has the DNA TGTGCCGCCGACAGGGTCGACACAGATACGCAGTATTTT.

This clone was observed a handful of times. Other DNA sequences from this sample encode an identical CDR3 as well. This sequence joins TRBV6-5 and TRBJ1-1; D unclear. Germline lookup yields CDR1 MNHEY and CDR2 SVGAGI. There are 13 residues in the CDR3. Between the trimmed V and J ends, which lost 6 bases and 1 base, there was a span of 9 bases. CDR3 loop: CASSRVSNTEAFF. In nucleotides, the CDR3 is TGTGCCAGCAGCCGGGTCTCGAACACTGAAGCTTTCTTT.

The V gene is TRBV10-3, the J gene TRBJ2-5; D unresolved. CDR1 and CDR2 from the germline V gene are ENHRY and SYGVKD. The ends were cut back, 3 bases at V and 2 bases at J, with 10 bases in the middle. The CDR3 totals 14 residues. The CDR3 spells CAISDLHRQETQYF. The CDR3 nucleotides are TGTGCCATCAGTGACCTCCACAGACAAGAGACCCAGTACTTC.

This clone was counted a few times. The chain has TRBV27 and TRBJ2-2, with 9 positions matching TRBD2. The CDR3 has 17 amino acids. Unmatched junction bases numbered 14, after V lost 6 bases and J lost 6 bases. The germline CDR1 and CDR2 sequences are MNHEY and SMNVEV (reference sequence). CDR3: CASRKGVAGVRSGELFF. The CDR3 DNA reads as TGTGCCAGCAGGAAGGGGGTAGCGGGAGTTAGGTCCGGGGAGCTGTTTTTT.

V gene TRBV19 combines with J gene TRBJ1-2, with D perhaps matching TRBD1 (5 bases). The CDR3 length is 14 residues. V shed 5 bases and J shed 3 bases, with 13 bases lying between them. Germline-derived CDR1 and CDR2 are LNHDA and SQIVND (reference sequence). Written as DNA, the CDR3 is TGTGCCAGTAGTCCTCCCCAGGGCTACTATGGCTACACCTTC. It codes for CASSPPQGYYGYTF.

The V call is TRBV9, the J call TRBJ1-1; a possible D gene is TRBD1 (5 bases). This CDR3 spans 11 amino acids. Trimming took off 7 bases at V and 7 bases at J, with 11 bases between the two ends. In germline, CDR1 is SGDLS, CDR2 YYNGEE. The CDR3: CASQSGGEAFF. The DNA of the CDR3 is TGTGCCAGCCAGTCGGGGGGTGAAGCTTTCTTT. The entire variable domain, with the rest obtained from reference TRBV9 and TRBJ1-1, is as follows: DSGVTQTPKHLITATGQRVTLRCSPRSGDLSVYWYQQSLDQGLQFLIQYYNGEERAKGNILERFSAQQFPDLHSELNLSSLELGDSALYFCASQSGGEAFFGQGTRLTVV.

The rearrangement joins TRBV7-2 to TRBJ1-5; D not certain. V was clipped by 5 bases and J by 7 bases, with 12 bases between them. Germline CDR1 and CDR2: SGHTA and FQGNSA. CDR3 length: 13 residues. The CDR3 region has the DNA TGTGCCAGCAGCACGGGATTGGGGCAGCCCCAGCATTTT. This codes for CASSTGLGQPQHF.

Points on this clone: Different DNA sequences within this sample yield the same CDR3. V gene TRBV5-1 combines with J gene TRBJ2-7; TRBD2 matches 10 bases. The CDR3 loop spans 15 amino acids. Germline-derived CDR1 and CDR2 are SGHRS and YFSETQ. The ends lost 0 bases at V and 1 base at J; junction bases unmatched: 1. CDR3 nucleotides: TGCGCCAGCAGCTTGGGACTAGCGGGTTCCTACGAGCAGTACTTC. It specifies CASSLGLAGSYEQYF.

The chain links TRBV11-3 to TRBJ1-6; 7 bases line up with TRBD1. Germline V gives CDR1 SGHNT, CDR2 YENEEA. The CDR3 runs to 14 residues. V shed 0 bases and J 10 bases; nucleotides not matched to a gene: 3. The CDR3 DNA is TGTGCCAGCAGCTTAGACAGGGGGGACTCACCCCTCCACTTT. As protein: CASSLDRGDSPLHF.

V gene TRBV27 combines with J gene TRBJ2-7, with 9 positions matching TRBD1. CDR1 and CDR2 (germline): MNHEY, SMNVEV (reference sequence). The V and J ends lost 2 bases and 3 bases, in that order; junction bases with no gene match: 5. The CDR3 sequence is 15 residues long. The chain's CDR3 is CASSLVGQGLYEQYF. In nucleotides, the CDR3 is TGTGCCAGCAGTTTAGTCGGACAGGGGCTCTACGAGCAGTACTTC.

V and J are TRBV5-1 and TRBJ1-4, with TRBD1 identical over 10 bases. Looked up from germline, CDR1 is SGHRS and CDR2 is YFSETQ. With 3 bases clipped from V and 3 bases from J, the junction kept 11 bases outside the gene matches. The CDR3 runs to 18 residues. The CDR3: CASSSTGQGGGANEKLFF. The CDR3 nucleotides are TGCGCCAGCAGCTCCACAGGACAGGGGGGAGGGGCTAATGAAAAACTGTTTTTT.

The chain links TRBV5-6 to TRBJ2-7, with 7 bases aligning to TRBD1. Germline CDR1 is SGHDT and CDR2 is YYEEEE. The length of the CDR3 is 13 residues. Losses at the gene ends were 2 bases for V and 3 bases for J; bases not matched to a gene: 2. The CDR3 spells CASSFDRDYEQYF. DNA for the CDR3: TGTGCCAGCAGCTTTGACAGGGACTACGAGCAGTACTTC.

The table lists this clone with a count of one. The genes are TRBV9 and TRBJ2-7, with D possibly TRBD1 on 6 matching bases. V gave up 0 bases and J gave up 0 bases, with 7 bases separating them. CDR1 SGDLS and CDR2 YYNGEE come from the germline V gene. The CDR3 consists of 14 residues. The CDR3 DNA follows: TGTGCCAGCAGCGTAGGACAGGTCTCCTACGAGCAGTACTTC. Protein sequence: CASSVGQVSYEQYF.

This clone was seen a handful of times. The gene calls are TRBV4-1 and TRBJ2-6; D is perhaps TRBD2 (7 bases). V lost 3 bases to trimming and J lost 4 bases, with 13 bases between them. This CDR3 has 16 residues. Per the germline V gene, CDR1 is MGHRA and CDR2 is YSYEKL. The CDR3 nucleotides read TGCGCCAGCAGCCAGGGAGGGGGAGCCGGGGCCAACGTCCTGACTTTC. Protein product: CASSQGGGAGANVLTF.

The chain joins TRBV2 to TRBJ2-3; D gene unclear. This CDR3 spans 13 amino acids. The germline V gene has CDR1 SNHLY and CDR2 FYNNEI. The ends were cut back, 4 bases at V and 2 bases at J, with 7 bases in the middle. CDR3 coding DNA: TGTGCCAGCAGTGTACTTTTCACAGATACGCAGTATTTT. Translating gives CASSVLFTDTQYF.

J is TRBJ2-1 and V is TRBV27, with TRBD2 matching over 10 bases. J lost 3 bases, V lost 6 bases, and 2 bases had no gene match. This CDR3 has 14 amino acids. Germline values: CDR1 MNHEY, CDR2 SMNVEV (reference sequence). CDR3 loop: CASRGTSVYNEQFF. The CDR3 DNA reads TGTGCCAGCAGGGGGACTAGCGTCTACAATGAGCAGTTCTTC.